The rows below give T cell receptor beta chains drawn from one sample of a study of T cell responses to AZD1222 COVID-19 vaccine. Here immunoSEQ multiplex PCR was the method, and the copy in TCRdb shows in-frame clones only, minus some. The sample includes approximately 100,000 clones, about 90% of them seen just once. This specimen consisted of peripheral blood, obtained 28 days after the second AZD1222 dose. The receptors come from an adult who received the AZD1222 COVID-19 vaccine. The CDR3 runs from the conserved cysteine through the conserved F or W. A D gene is named only where the DNA matches it firmly. Clone size is stated in some rows and not others, as once, few, many or a class when expanded.

CDR3 protein | CDR3 DNA | clone size | V gene | D gene | J gene
CACRGENYGYTF | TGTGCTTGCAGGGGAGAGAACTATGGCTACACCTTC | . | TRBV7-2 | . | TRBJ1-2
CASSALGEYEQYF | TGTGCCAGCAGCGCGCTAGGGGAATACGAGCAGTACTTC | . | TRBV9 | . | TRBJ2-7
CASSWGKRVSYEQYF | TGCGCCAGCAGCTGGGGAAAGAGGGTCTCCTACGAGCAGTACTTC | . | TRBV5-1 | . | TRBJ2-7
CASNRQGDTEAFF | TGTGCCAGCAATCGACAGGGGGACACTGAAGCTTTCTTT | . | TRBV2 | TRBD1 | TRBJ1-1
CATSGGRASYNEQFF | TGTGCCACCAGTGGGGGCAGGGCCTCCTACAATGAGCAGTTCTTC | . | TRBV24-1 | . | TRBJ2-1
CSVVSMNTGELFF | TGCAGCGTTGTATCGATGAACACCGGGGAGCTGTTTTTT | . | TRBV29-1 | . | TRBJ2-2
CASSRELTGSSGNTIYF | TGTGCCAGCAGCCGAGAATTAACAGGGAGTAGTGGAAACACCATATATTTT | . | TRBV7-9 | . | TRBJ1-3
CASRYREPEGEQYF | TGCGCCAGCAGATATCGGGAGCCCGAGGGCGAGCAGTACTTC | . | TRBV5-1 | . | TRBJ2-7
CATSELTGYEQYF | TGTGCCACCAGTGAACTCACAGGGTACGAGCAGTACTTC | few | TRBV24-1 | . | TRBJ2-7
CASSEVGRKNTEAFF | TGTGCCAGCAGTGAAGTTGGCAGAAAGAACACTGAAGCTTTCTTT | . | TRBV2 | . | TRBJ1-1
CASSLKKGASYNEQFF | TGTGCCAGCTCCCTAAAGAAGGGGGCTTCCTACAATGAGCAGTTCTTC | . | TRBV18 | TRBD1 | TRBJ2-1
CASSLVGTSGRVYEQYF | TGTGCCAGCAGCTTAGTGGGGACTAGCGGGAGGGTCTACGAGCAGTACTTC | . | TRBV7-2 | TRBD2 | TRBJ2-7
CASSLRGAGLGRTEAFF | TGTGCCAGCAGCTTAAGGGGGGCGGGGCTCGGTAGGACTGAAGCTTTCTTT | few | TRBV11-2 | . | TRBJ1-1
CASSFNGVEAFF | TGCGCCAGCAGTTTCAACGGGGTTGAAGCTTTCTTT | . | TRBV5-1 | . | TRBJ1-1
CASSLDPNTEAFF | TGTGCCAGCAGCTTAGATCCGAACACTGAAGCTTTCTTT | . | TRBV11-2 | . | TRBJ1-1
CASTEEGGENYEQYF | TGTGCCAGCACCGAGGAGGGGGGGGAGAACTACGAGCAGTACTTC | . | TRBV2 | . | TRBJ2-7
CASSLDAGGGEKLFF | TGTGCCAGCAGCTTAGACGCGGGAGGGGGTGAAAAACTGTTTTTT | few | TRBV7-9 | . | TRBJ1-4
CASKFTTGELFF | TGTGCCAGCAAATTCACTACCGGGGAGCTGTTTTTT | . | TRBV3-1/TRBV3-2 | . | TRBJ2-2
CASSLMGGPSYNEQFF | TGTGCCAGCAGCTTAATGGGGGGCCCCTCCTACAATGAGCAGTTCTTC | once | TRBV7-3 | . | TRBJ2-1
CASSRQVGQPQHF | TGTGCCAGCAGCCGGCAGGTTGGACAGCCCCAGCATTTT | few | TRBV14 | . | TRBJ1-5
CASSFDREETQYF | TGTGCCAGCAGCTTCGACAGGGAAGAGACCCAGTACTTC | few | TRBV7-3 | TRBD1 | TRBJ2-5
CASSSPRTSGRYEQYF | TGTGCCAGCAGCTCCCCAAGGACTAGCGGGAGATACGAGCAGTACTTC | . | TRBV7-2 | TRBD2 | TRBJ2-7
CASSIRGLAGEFGELFF | TGTGCCAGTAGTATTCGGGGACTAGCGGGAGAATTCGGGGAGCTGTTTTTT | . | TRBV19 | TRBD2 | TRBJ2-2
CASSIVASGELFF | TGTGCCAGTAGTATAGTGGCCTCGGGGGAGCTGTTTTTT | . | TRBV19 | . | TRBJ2-2
CAITVAASTDTQYF | TGTGCCATCACCGTAGCGGCTAGCACAGATACGCAGTATTTT | . | TRBV10-3 | . | TRBJ2-3
CASSVAAGLNTEAFF | TGTGCCAGCAGCGTAGCAGCAGGGTTGAACACTGAAGCTTTCTTT | few | TRBV9 | . | TRBJ1-1
CASSPLGRGGRTVNQPQHF | TGTGCCAGCAGTCCCCTTGGCCGGGGAGGGAGGACGGTTAATCAGCCCCAGCATTTT | few | TRBV27 | . | TRBJ1-5
CASSLQGANTEAFF | TGTGCCAGCTCACTTCAGGGGGCGAACACTGAAGCTTTCTTT | . | TRBV18 | TRBD1 | TRBJ1-1
CASSEVEQETQYF | TGCGCCAGCAGTGAAGTGGAGCAAGAGACCCAGTACTTC | . | TRBV10-2 | . | TRBJ2-5
CASSLATGGTEAFF | TGTGCCAGCAGCTTAGCTACGGGGGGCACTGAAGCTTTCTTT | . | TRBV7-9 | . | TRBJ1-1
CASSPPYTDTQYF | TGCGCCAGCAGCCCGCCCTATACAGATACGCAGTATTTT | . | TRBV5-1 | . | TRBJ2-3
CASRGVGQEHSYEQYF | TGTGCCAGCAGGGGCGTAGGGCAGGAGCACTCCTACGAGCAGTACTTC | . | TRBV5-6 | . | TRBJ2-7
CASSQFVGGGYTF | TGTGCCAGCAGCCAATTCGTCGGCGGTGGCTACACCTTC | few | TRBV3-1/TRBV3-2 | . | TRBJ1-2
CASSPSGGLAEYNEQFF | TGCGCCAGCAGCCCGAGCGGGGGACTAGCGGAGTACAATGAGCAGTTCTTC | . | TRBV5-1 | TRBD2 | TRBJ2-1
CASSALREYYEQYF | TGTGCCAGCAGCGCCTTACGGGAGTACTACGAGCAGTACTTC | . | TRBV21-1 | . | TRBJ2-7
CASSPGLPIVDTQYF | TGTGCCAGCAGCCCGGGACTTCCTATTGTAGATACGCAGTATTTT | . | TRBV5-4 | . | TRBJ2-3
CASSAASTDTQYF | TGTGCCAGCAGCGCCGCCAGCACAGATACGCAGTATTTT | once | TRBV9 | . | TRBJ2-3
CASRGTRNEQFF | TGTGCCAGCAGAGGGACCCGAAATGAGCAGTTCTTC | . | TRBV6-5 | . | TRBJ2-1
CASSTALRDSHNQPQHF | TGTGCCAGCAGTACCGCCCTTCGGGACAGCCACAATCAGCCCCAGCATTTT | once | TRBV28 | TRBD1 | TRBJ1-5
CASSLGDRARTEAFF | TGTGCCAGCAGCTTGGGGGACAGGGCGCGAACTGAAGCTTTCTTT | . | TRBV7-3 | TRBD1 | TRBJ1-1
CASSFLGTGGVRDLYEQYF | TGTGCCAGCAGCTTCCTCGGGACAGGGGGCGTGAGGGACCTCTACGAGCAGTACTTC | once | TRBV7-2 | TRBD1 | TRBJ2-7
CASSIQGNSPLHF | TGTGCCAGCAGTATCCAGGGGAATTCACCCCTCCACTTT | . | TRBV12-3/TRBV12-4 | . | TRBJ1-6
CASSQTGPWGYTF | TGCGCCAGCAGCCAGACAGGGCCGTGGGGCTACACCTTC | . | TRBV4-1 | TRBD1 | TRBJ1-2
CASSYLGPRSYNEQFF | TGTGCCAGCAGTTATTTAGGGCCTAGATCGTACAATGAGCAGTTCTTC | . | TRBV6-2/TRBV6-3 | . | TRBJ2-1
CASSLRDRVGGNQPQHF | TGTGCCAGCAGCCTCCGGGACAGGGTCGGGGGCAATCAGCCCCAGCATTTT | few | TRBV7-8 | TRBD1 | TRBJ1-5
CASSPSRTLRYGYTF | TGTGCCAGCTCACCATCTAGGACGCTGAGATATGGCTACACCTTC | once | TRBV18 | . | TRBJ1-2
CASSGRGNYGYTF | TGTGCCAGCAGTGGGAGGGGTAACTATGGCTACACCTTC | . | TRBV21-1 | . | TRBJ1-2
CASSFGGNTGELFF | TGTGCCAGCAGTTTTGGCGGGAACACCGGGGAGCTGTTTTTT | . | TRBV27 | . | TRBJ2-2
CASSSGQFSGNTIYF | TGTGCCAGCAGCTCCGGACAGTTCTCTGGAAACACCATATATTTT | . | TRBV9 | . | TRBJ1-3
CASSLGPGYTDTQYF | TGTGCCAGCAGCTTGGGACCGGGGTACACAGATACGCAGTATTTT | . | TRBV7-2 | . | TRBJ2-3
CASSLGVDGTGVKSF | TGCGCCAGCAGCTTGGGGGTCGATGGGACAGGGGTGAAGTCCTTC | . | TRBV5-1 | TRBD1 | TRBJ1-2
CASRDRDRGGYEQYF | TGCGCCAGCCGGGACAGGGACAGGGGAGGCTACGAGCAGTACTTC | . | TRBV5-1 | TRBD1 | TRBJ2-7
CAWSVQGAATEAFF | TGTGCCTGGAGTGTACAGGGGGCGGCTACTGAAGCTTTCTTT | . | TRBV30 | TRBD1 | TRBJ1-1
CASTNNMNLNTEAFF | TGCGCCAGCACCAATAACATGAACTTGAACACTGAAGCTTTCTTT | once | TRBV5-1 | . | TRBJ1-1